This TCR beta chain was retrieved from a study of T cells in localized non-small cell lung cancer. General study results and limits: Analysis by sequencing included only one tumor region, so heterogeneity remains possible. Clonality peaked in uninvolved adjacent lung rather than tumor. In the blood, greater T cell density corresponded to longer overall survival.

Concerning this clone: Its antigen is not known.

The repertoire was sequenced with immunoSEQ multiplex PCR; TCRdb's copy has only in-frame clones and lacks some. The table includes just under 80,000 clones, around 81% detected once. The V gene lost 2 bases and the J gene lost 11 bases, with 14 bases spanning the gap. Germline CDR1 SQVTM, CDR2 ANQGSEA. There are 12 residues in the CDR3. The sequencing used peripheral blood, collected before any cancer treatment. This chain joins TRBV29-1 and TRBJ2-3; the D is unclear. The TCR comes from a female donor at least 60 years old with stage I lung adenocarcinoma. The CDR3 sequence: CSVEPFFGEQYF. The DNA of the CDR3 is TGCAGCGTTGAACCCTTTTTCGGCGAGCAGTATTTT.